This T cell receptor beta chain emerged from a study of cytomegalovirus exposure and HLA in healthy donors (dated by TCRdb to about 2017). About the full investigation: An earlier analysis of roughly 500 of the donors reported 250 to 300 Gb of sequence data and around 120 million unique TCR beta sequences from 190 million or so T cells. An early release covering around 630 HLA-typed donors comprised about 300 gigabases of sequencing data and approximately 85 million unique TCR sequences. Of the approximately 370 genotyped donors, 70% to 90% were placed in the genetic ancestry cluster associated with self-reported Caucasian donors. The aim of the study was to test whether cataloging public T cell receptors could identify signatures of past pathogen exposure. The T cell repertoires of 666 subjects were profiled by immunosequencing and related to cytomegalovirus serostatus. In addition to the first cohort of approximately 650 subjects, a separate validation cohort of 130 or so different subjects was used. To predict cytomegalovirus infection status, the study combined high-throughput TCR immunosequencing, statistical association of individual TCRs with disease status, and machine learning. To study patterns of TCR occurrence, a later analysis re-analyzed previously published TCR beta repertoires from 666 donors and added high-resolution HLA genotyping. In the later analysis, no new phenotypic data were used to find candidate immune exposures; instead, reliance was placed on TCR beta sequences and their occurrence across donors. In an earlier analysis of 550 to 700 of the donors, high-throughput TCR beta sequencing was used to judge whether each TCR beta V gene segment behaved as functional or pseudogenic. Alongside the repertoire data, information on donor age, sex, ethnicity and CMV serostatus was compiled. Genome-wide SNP genotypes for about three fifths of the roughly 670 donors were used in a later genetic analysis, which treated that subset as a discovery cohort. All discovery cohort repertoires had been generated on a single sequencing platform. HLA typing included class I and class II loci at four-digit resolution. Typing coverage differed by locus: A, B, C, DRB1 and DQB1 were typed in roughly 620-630 donors, DQA1 in about 500, DPA1 in 600 to 610, and DPB1 in 400 to 480. A handful of DR-DQ haplotypes were handled as single units for association and clustering because linkage in the cohort was strong. Among some 400 genotyped donors of the cohort, an average of roughly 240,000 unique TCR beta nucleotide sequences were sequenced per donor, roughly 20% of them non-productive.

The library relied on the immunoSEQ multiplex PCR assay. The multiplex PCR relied on a mix of 60 forward primers for TCR Vbeta segments and 13 reverse primers for TCR Jbeta segments. A multiplex PCR assay on genomic DNA amplified the CDR3 region of rearranged TCR beta genes. The Illumina HiSeq System was used to sequence the amplified TCR beta libraries as 87-base-pair reads. Under the source paper's analysis protocol: A later analysis counted some 74 million unique TCR beta chains across the 550 to 700 repertoires, and roughly 10 million of these chains were shared by at least two donors. Raw reads were error-corrected and collapsed into unique sequences by a nearest-neighbor algorithm in which closely related sequences were merged to remove PCR and sequencing errors. Alignment of CDR3 sequences to IMGT reference sequences was used to assign V, D and J gene segments. For a sequence to be retained, at least a six-nucleotide match to both a V gene segment and a J gene segment was required. A rearrangement counted as productive if the CDR3 had no stop codons and remained in frame with V and J, and every other rearrangement counted as non-productive. Following IMGT convention, CDR3 was defined as the stretch from the second conserved V-encoded cysteine up to the conserved J-encoded phenylalanine. The earlier analysis of about 590 of the donors excluded sequences that lacked an unambiguous match to a single V gene segment. An earlier analysis of a few hundred of the donors called V segments functional above 56.7% productive rearrangements and segregating when the between-donor standard deviation exceeded 5%. A statistical classification framework was developed to diagnose cytomegalovirus status using the catalog of TCR beta chain sequences. In a later analysis, V and J genes were assigned by comparing TCR nucleotide sequences against IMGT/GENE-DB human TR gene sequences. In a later analysis, CDR3 sequences and most-parsimonious VDJ recombination scenarios were assigned using the TCRdist pipeline. In a later analysis, every TCR beta chain was defined by the combination of its CDR3 amino acid sequence and its V-gene family, and reads without a unique V-gene family were dropped. A later analysis removed several hundred highly shared, low-generation-probability nucleotide sequences to deal with suspected cross-contamination and a sequencing artifact. In a later analysis, a clonal expansion index for each public chain was calculated from normalized within-repertoire ranks of inferred template counts. In a later analysis, generation probabilities were computed with a VDJ recombination model fitted to out-of-frame rearrangements, and the resulting probabilities were checked against IGoR. In a later analysis, TCR-TCR, TCR-HLA and TCR-CMV co-occurrence was scored with hypergeometric tests, and a repertoire-size bias correction was applied to TCR pairs. A later analysis estimated false discovery rates by permuting HLA or CMV assignments 20 times. In a later analysis, co-occurring TCRs were grouped using DBSCAN, with TCRdist sequence similarity added in when clustering inside HLA-allele-positive subsets. Repertoires with fewer than 30,000 or more than 120,000 public chains, plus five repertoires with anomalous nucleotide sharing, were excluded from co-occurrence clustering. TCRdb's version of the immuneACCESS table is confined to in-frame rearrangements and falls short of the full clone set. An unresolved V gene accounts for under half of the shortfall where checked; the remainder is of unknown origin. The V and J calls and clone size were taken over from that table, and D and trimming were inferred from the DNA. In all, the sample holds about 190,000 clones, and roughly 80% of those were seen once. Of the sample, 6.3% is held by the ten largest clones.

What the work shows at the level of the full study, not this receptor alone: A further reported finding was that TCR beta sequences accurately predicted the HLA-A and HLA-B alleles for most subjects in the first cohort. According to a later analysis, most CMV-associated TCR beta chains appeared to be HLA-restricted, and the HLA associations seemed to be driven largely by CMV exposure. Because counts were too low, seventeen rarely observed V segments, including chromosome 9 orphons, were excluded from the earlier analysis of several hundred of the donors. In a later genetic analysis, fewer N-insertions in productive TCRs were reported among donors in an Asian-associated ancestry cluster than the 666-donor mean. A later analysis found that HLA-associated TCR beta chains were more clonally expanded and had lower generation probabilities than equally common non-associated chains. Across donors, most TCR sequences were observed very rarely, whereas some public TCRs were present in many individuals. The authors suggested that the approach could potentially be generalized to other disease states and immunological phenotypes. This cohort had only TCR beta chains sequenced, and the lack of alpha or paired-chain data limited which features could be detected. A later analysis reported that several top co-occurrence clusters appeared linked to parvovirus B19, influenza, CMV and Epstein-Barr virus. HLA typing was unavailable for some donors at each locus, so association tests used only the typed subset. In an earlier analysis of fewer than 700 of the donors, most TCR beta V segments appeared in productive rearrangements about 87% or about 30% of the time, broadly matching IMGT annotations. A few of the identified cytomegalovirus-associated TCR beta chains were confirmed in vitro to be specific for cytomegalovirus antigens. A cluster of highly shared sequence variants was judged likely to represent a technical artifact of the sequencing pipeline. A later analysis associated 16,951 TCR beta sequences with specific HLA alleles at a false discovery rate of 0.05. In a later analysis, TCR association rates were found to vary across HLA loci, with the most associated TCRs seen for DRB1 alleles and the fewest for HLA-C alleles. CMV serostatus was the only immune exposure information available for the cohort. In both the original and validation cohorts, the classifier was reported to diagnose cytomegalovirus status with high specificity and sensitivity. The study listed around 160 TCR beta chains as associated with cytomegalovirus. Linkage disequilibrium might explain the correlated functional status among segregating V segments, but an unknown experimental factor could not be ruled out. Strong co-occurrence of HLA alleles, especially DR and DQ, made assigning TCR associations to individual alleles difficult. In a later genetic analysis, a missense DCLRE1C variant was associated with V-gene and J-gene trimming of TCR beta chains, and the association was replicated in an independent cohort. Presence/absence analyses assumed roughly uniform sequencing depth across donors, an assumption that may not hold.

Points on this clone: It has no known antigen specificity. No quality values exist for individual bases; no much larger clone is one base distant.

The cohort consisted of approximately 670 healthy bone marrow donors. Cohort members were all nominally healthy when sampled, although unrecorded immune exposures were likely present. The donor tested CMV seropositive, placing the donor among the roughly 300 seropositive members of the cohort. A peripheral blood sample was provided by each donor, and peripheral blood mononuclear cells were used for TCR beta sequencing. The Qiagen DNeasy Blood Extraction Kit was used to extract genomic DNA from the blood cell samples. This receptor was taken from a man in his forties or fifties in good health and CMV-seropositive. The specimen sequenced was PBMCs.

The CDR3 region has the sequence CSVGEKGAGYGYTF. The DNA sequence reads TGCAGCGTTGGAGAGAAAGGGGCCGGCTATGGCTACACCTTC. The chain is made from TRBV29-1 and TRBJ1-2, and the D gene may be TRBD1, 5 bases matching. The CDR3 runs 14 amino acids, cysteine and phenylalanine included. CDR3 DNA only is kept here, 42 bases in frame from base 1. The germline ends are 16 bases apart after V is trimmed by 4 bases and J by 4 bases. CDR1 and CDR2 (SQVTM, ANQGSEA) derive from the germline V gene.